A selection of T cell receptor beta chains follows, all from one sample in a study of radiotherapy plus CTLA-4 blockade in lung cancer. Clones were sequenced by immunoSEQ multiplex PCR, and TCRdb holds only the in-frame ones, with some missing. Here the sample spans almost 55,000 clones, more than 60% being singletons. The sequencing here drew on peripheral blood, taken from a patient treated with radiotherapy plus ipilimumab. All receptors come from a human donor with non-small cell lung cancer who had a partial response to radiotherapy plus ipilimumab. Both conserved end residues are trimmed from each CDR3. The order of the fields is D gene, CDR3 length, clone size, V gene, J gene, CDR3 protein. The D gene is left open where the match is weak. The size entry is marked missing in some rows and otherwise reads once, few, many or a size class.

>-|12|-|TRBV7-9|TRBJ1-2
ASSFWSGDYGYT
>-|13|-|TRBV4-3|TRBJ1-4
ASSQDKQGGEKLF
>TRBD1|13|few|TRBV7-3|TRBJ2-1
ASSQGQVLYNEQF
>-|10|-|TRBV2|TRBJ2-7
ASSDRWYEQY
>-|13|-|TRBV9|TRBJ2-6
ASSVESSGANVLT
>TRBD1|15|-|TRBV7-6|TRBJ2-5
ASSLESGQGAGETQY
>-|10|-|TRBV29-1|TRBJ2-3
SGGSLGDTQY
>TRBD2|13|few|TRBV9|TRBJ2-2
ASSNTGTRTGELF
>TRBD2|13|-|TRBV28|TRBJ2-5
ASSTLAGEMETQY
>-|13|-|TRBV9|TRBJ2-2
ASSVVGGLTGELF
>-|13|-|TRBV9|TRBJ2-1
ASSPAIRAYNEQF
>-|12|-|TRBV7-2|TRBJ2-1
ASSSSRVINEQF
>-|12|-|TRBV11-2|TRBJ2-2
ASSRQRTTGELF
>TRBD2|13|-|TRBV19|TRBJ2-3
ASSIDGGEADTQY
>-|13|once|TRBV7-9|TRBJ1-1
ASSVARQMNTEAF
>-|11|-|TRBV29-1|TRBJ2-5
SVDKGSQETQY
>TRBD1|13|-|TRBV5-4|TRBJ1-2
ASSRPRGSNYGYT
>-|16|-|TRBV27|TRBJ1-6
ASSLARGRDKNNSPLH
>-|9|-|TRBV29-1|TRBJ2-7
SVDTAYEQY
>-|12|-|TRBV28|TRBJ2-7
ASSLGGASYEQY
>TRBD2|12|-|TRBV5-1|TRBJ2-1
ASSPALADEEQF
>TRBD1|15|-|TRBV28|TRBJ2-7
ASSSWTGGFKGSEQY
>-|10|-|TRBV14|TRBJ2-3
ASSLSYGTQY
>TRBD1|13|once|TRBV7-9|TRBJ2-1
ASSQGQGVHNEQF
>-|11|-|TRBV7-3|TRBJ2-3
ASSTTITDTQY
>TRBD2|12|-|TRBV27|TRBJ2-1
ATSGTSGANEQF
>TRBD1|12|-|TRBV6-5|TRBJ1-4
ASSKQGNNEKLF
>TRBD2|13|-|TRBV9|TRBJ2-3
ASSVGGGGTDTQY
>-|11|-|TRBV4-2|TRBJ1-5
ASSQDKGDAQH
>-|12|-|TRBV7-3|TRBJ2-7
ASSLGHSSYEQY
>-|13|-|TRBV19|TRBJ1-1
ASTSVGRRNTEAF
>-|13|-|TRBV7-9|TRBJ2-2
ASSPWTANTGELF